The rows below give T cell receptor beta chains drawn from one sample of a study of OX40 agonist ivuxolimab in advanced cancers. The method was immunoSEQ multiplex PCR; TCRdb's version includes in-frame clones alone and lacks a portion of them. The data hold around 99,000 clones, with 85% to 95% observed a single time. This sample comprised CD4+ or CD8+ T cells sorted from blood, obtained in a trial of the OX40 agonist ivuxolimab. These TCRs come from an adult with an advanced solid tumor such as melanoma, head and neck, liver or kidney cancer. CDR3s include the opening cysteine and the closing phenylalanine or tryptophan. Fields, in order: clone size, J gene, V gene, D gene, CDR3 protein, CDR3 DNA. D genes are given only for firm matches. Not every row has a clone size; where given, it reads once, few, many or a size class.

size: once; J: TRBJ1-3; V: TRBV7-9; D: -; CDR3: CASSQPSTRLMGGNTIYF; DNA: TGTGCCAGCAGCCAACCATCGACTCGCCTAATGGGTGGAAACACCATATATTTT
size: -; J: TRBJ1-1; V: TRBV6-5; D: -; CDR3: CASSWVRGWDTEAFF; DNA: TGTGCCAGCAGTTGGGTACGGGGCTGGGACACTGAAGCTTTCTTT
size: -; J: TRBJ2-3; V: TRBV7-2; D: -; CDR3: CASSLGLERDTQYF; DNA: TGTGCCAGCAGCTTAGGTCTGGAGCGGGATACGCAGTATTTT
size: -; J: TRBJ2-3; V: TRBV4-2; D: -; CDR3: CASSQDLRATQYF; DNA: TGTGCCAGCAGCCAAGATTTACGGGCCACGCAGTATTTT
size: once; J: TRBJ2-3; V: TRBV7-2; D: -; CDR3: CASSLFTDTQYF; DNA: TGTGCCAGCAGCTTATTCACAGATACGCAGTATTTT
size: -; J: TRBJ1-3; V: TRBV9; D: -; CDR3: CASSATPLLGLSSGNTIYF; DNA: TGTGCCAGCAGCGCGACCCCCCTTCTGGGACTGAGCTCTGGAAACACCATATATTTT
size: -; J: TRBJ2-7; V: TRBV19; D: TRBD2; CDR3: CASSSRSGRYEQYF; DNA: TGTGCCAGTAGTTCTCGGAGCGGGAGGTACGAGCAGTACTTC
size: -; J: TRBJ1-2; V: TRBV27; D: -; CDR3: CASSLIANYGYTF; DNA: TGTGCCAGCAGTTTAATAGCTAACTATGGCTACACCTTC
size: few; J: TRBJ1-5; V: TRBV5-8; D: -; CDR3: CASSPKTGGHQPQHF; DNA: TGTGCCAGCAGCCCAAAAACGGGGGGGCATCAGCCCCAGCATTTT
size: -; J: TRBJ1-2; V: TRBV7-9; D: TRBD1; CDR3: CASSGGQGAYGYTF; DNA: TGTGCCAGCAGCGGAGGACAGGGGGCCTATGGCTACACCTTC
size: -; J: TRBJ1-2; V: TRBV5-4; D: -; CDR3: CASSPRDGSNYGYTF; DNA: TGTGCCAGCAGCCCGCGGGACGGTTCTAACTATGGCTACACCTTC
size: -; J: TRBJ1-5; V: TRBV6-5; D: -; CDR3: CASRGGGGNQPQHF; DNA: TGTGCCAGCAGAGGGGGTGGTGGCAATCAGCCCCAGCATTTT
size: -; J: TRBJ2-5; V: TRBV5-1; D: -; CDR3: CASSGNQETQYF; DNA: TGCGCCAGCAGCGGAAACCAAGAGACCCAGTACTTC
size: -; J: TRBJ1-2; V: TRBV6-6; D: -; CDR3: CASKDRDQDGYTF; DNA: TGTGCCAGCAAAGACAGAGATCAAGATGGCTACACCTTC
size: -; J: TRBJ2-1; V: TRBV7-8; D: -; CDR3: CASSLARYNEQFF; DNA: TGTGCCAGCAGCTTAGCGAGGTACAATGAGCAGTTCTTC
size: -; J: TRBJ1-2; V: TRBV28; D: -; CDR3: CASSADIYGYTF; DNA: TGTGCCAGCAGTGCCGACATCTATGGCTACACCTTC
size: -; J: TRBJ2-7; V: TRBV28; D: -; CDR3: CASSPPRGDPSYEQYF; DNA: TGTGCCAGCAGTCCTCCCCGAGGGGACCCCTCCTACGAGCAGTACTTC